Listed here are 14 T cell receptor beta chains from one sample, sequenced in a study of T cells in Graves' hyperthyroidism and ophthalmopathy. TCR beta CDR3 region amplification was performed from RNA transcripts. HTBI primers drove first-round RT-PCR of the TCR CDR3. A single record per CDR3 protein comes from TCRdb applying MiXCR to the multiplex PCR reads. This table has about 420,000 distinct CDR3 sequences, approximately 14% appearing once. The sequenced sample consisted of blood. The receptors shown here come from a woman aged 18-29 years with Graves' hyperthyroidism.

V is TRBV4-1 and J is TRBJ1-3; the match to TRBD1 covers 8 bases. After removal of 0 bases from V and 4 bases from J, the junction contained 5 bases not matched to a gene. The CDR3 is 16 amino acids. The germline gives CDR1 MGHRA, CDR2 YSYEKL. CDR3 DNA sequence: TGCGCCAGCAGCCAAGATGGACAGGGTCGAGGAAACACCATATATTTT. It yields the protein CASSQDGQGRGNTIYF.

This clonotype was recorded at least ten times. The genes are TRBV20-1 and TRBJ2-1, with 12 nucleotides matching TRBD2. The junction had 7 bases not matched to a gene; V was cut back by 5 bases and J by 5 bases. This CDR3 contains 15 residues. CDR1 and CDR2 (germline): DFQATT, SNEGSKA (reference sequence). The chain's CDR3 is CSALNLAGGDNEQFF. CDR3 sequence (DNA): TGCAGTGCTCTCAATCTAGCGGGAGGGGACAATGAGCAGTTCTTC.

This clonotype has only a few counts. J is TRBJ2-3 and V is TRBV18, with TRBD2 matching over 13 bases. Germline loops: CDR1 KGHSH, CDR2 LQKENI. V gave up 0 bases and J gave up 4 bases; unmatched junction bases: 7. This CDR3 spans 18 amino acids. The CDR3 protein is CASSPPVTSGRDPDTQYF. CDR3 DNA: TGTGCCAGCTCACCACCGGTAACTAGCGGGAGGGATCCAGATACGCAGTATTTT.

A single count supports this clonotype. A much more abundant neighbour one base away suggests this may be a read error. The V gene is TRBV12-3 or TRBV12-4, the J gene TRBJ1-2; D is unclear. The CDR3 runs to 14 residues. Trimming pared 5 bases from V and 6 bases from J, leaving 16 bases between. DNA for the CDR3: TGTGCCAGCAGTCTTTCCCAACAGAAACATGGCTACACCTTC. Protein: CASSLSQQKHGYTF.

The sample holds many counts of this clonotype. This chain links TRBV6-1 with TRBJ2-1, with TRBD2 matching 7 bases. Losses at the gene ends were 6 bases for V and 9 bases for J; bases not matched to a gene: 8. In germline, CDR1 is MNHNS, CDR2 SASEGT. The CDR3 sequence is 13 residues long. The CDR3 region is CASRTSSLGEQFF. The CDR3 nucleotides are TGTGCCAGCAGGACTAGCTCACTGGGTGAGCAGTTCTTC.

The sample holds many counts of this clonotype. V gene TRBV2 combines with J gene TRBJ2-1; 11 bases are a match to TRBD2. CDR1 and CDR2 from the germline V gene are SNHLY and FYNNEI. This CDR3 has 15 amino acids. Losses at the gene ends were 7 bases for V and 7 bases for J; bases not matched to a gene: 9. CDR3 protein: CASTLLAGVGNEQFF. In nucleotides, the CDR3 is TGTGCCAGCACCTTACTAGCGGGAGTAGGTAATGAGCAGTTCTTC.

This clonotype has a count of ten or more. J is TRBJ2-7 and V is TRBV6-5; D possibly corresponds to TRBD1 (5 bases). CDR3 size: 15 residues. V dropped 1 base and J dropped 1 base, with 11 bases sitting between them. Germline assignment: CDR1 MNHEY and CDR2 SVGAGI. CDR3 protein: CASSYLGAPSYEQYF. The CDR3 DNA is TGTGCCAGCAGTTACTTAGGGGCCCCTTCCTACGAGCAGTACTTC.

The chain combines TRBV20-1 with TRBJ1-1, with 7 nucleotides matching TRBD1. Losses at the gene ends were 2 bases for V and 0 bases for J; bases not matched to a gene: 15. This CDR3 is built from 18 residues. CDR1 and CDR2 from the germline V gene are DFQATT and SNEGSKA (reference sequence). CDR3 residues: CSARPSLTPGTVNTEAFF. The CDR3 DNA is TGCAGTGCTAGACCCTCGCTCACCCCCGGGACAGTGAACACTGAAGCTTTCTTT.

This clonotype was seen many times. The V and J genes are TRBV28 and TRBJ1-1; tentatively, D is TRBD1 (6 bases). The V end was cut by 5 bases, the J end by 2 bases, with 18 bases between. CDR3 length equals 16 residues. CDR1 is MDHEN, CDR2 SYDVKM, per germline. The CDR3 spells CASSRTGGAGNTEAFF. In nucleotides, the CDR3 is TGTGCCAGCAGTCGTACGGGGGGGGCAGGCAACACTGAAGCTTTCTTT.

This clonotype was found many times. The V gene is TRBV11-2, the J gene TRBJ2-1; the match to TRBD2 covers 9 bases. CDR3 length equals 13 residues. Germline lookup yields CDR1 SGHAT and CDR2 FQNNGV. Trimming removed 0 bases from V and 11 bases from J; junction bases left unmatched: 2. The CDR3 protein is CASSLEAGGQQFF. The CDR3 DNA reads as TGTGCCAGCAGCTTAGAAGCGGGAGGCCAGCAGTTCTTC.

This clonotype showed up just a few times. The rearrangement uses TRBV9 and TRBJ1-2; D may be TRBD1 (5 bases). V lost 0 bases, J lost 8 bases, and 11 bases lay in between. The CDR3 runs 13 residues. Germline V lookup: CDR1 SGDLS, CDR2 YYNGEE. The CDR3 DNA is TGTGCCAGCAGCGTAGCCCAGGGTGAAGGCTACACCTTC. This translates into CASSVAQGEGYTF.

This clonotype has a count of ten or more. The chain recombines TRBV5-1 with TRBJ1-1; 9 bases agree with TRBD1. CDR1 and CDR2 from the germline V gene are SGHRS and YFSETQ. With 4 bases clipped from V and 5 bases from J, the junction kept 9 bases outside the gene matches. The CDR3 sequence is 15 residues long. CDR3 loop: CASSPGQGSPTEAFF. CDR3 nucleotides: TGCGCCAGCAGCCCTGGACAGGGGTCGCCGACTGAAGCTTTCTTT.

Worth noting for this clonotype: A junction boundary mismatches the germline segment, possibly from a read error. This chain connects TRBV7-3 to TRBJ1-3; the D is unclear. CDR3 length: 16 residues. CDR1 is SGHTA, CDR2 FQGTGA, per germline. CDR3 bases: TGCGCCAGCAGCCGGGGAGGACGGGGTTCTGGAAACACCATATATTTT. It codes for CASSRGGRGSGNTIYF.

The table lists this clonotype with many counts. The gene calls are TRBV7-9 and TRBJ2-3; 8 nucleotides line up with TRBD2. The ends lost 1 base at V and 0 bases at J; junction bases unmatched: 6. In germline, CDR1 is SEHNR, CDR2 FQNEAQ (reference sequence). This CDR3 has 17 amino acids. Here the CDR3 reads CASSLGRAGASTDTQYF. CDR3 nucleotide sequence: TGTGCCAGCAGCTTAGGAAGAGCGGGAGCGAGCACAGATACGCAGTATTTT.